A single TCR beta chain is shown here with its context. The sample is drawn from a study of patients and donors after allogeneic stem cell transplantation. One entry per CDR3 protein results from TCRdb running MiXCR on the RT-PCR reads. The sample holds about 150,000 distinct CDR3 sequences; about a third are singletons and the top ten take about 50%. The germline V gene encodes CDR1 SGHDT and CDR2 YYEEEE. The CDR3 extends over 14 amino acids. Between the trimmed V and J ends, which lost 4 bases and 3 bases, there was a span of 10 bases. The rearrangement uses TRBV5-6 and TRBJ1-4; D not resolved. The specimen sequenced was blood, either unsorted or a sorted T cell fraction (not recorded which). The sequence derives from a human donor who was either an allogeneic HSCT recipient or a stem cell or donor lymphocyte infusion donor (not recorded which). It is not recorded whose cells these are; they may come from a transplant donor. CDR3 in amino acids: CASSPRTANEKLFF. The CDR3 DNA follows: TGTGCCAGCAGCCCACGTACAGCTAATGAAAAACTGTTTTTT.